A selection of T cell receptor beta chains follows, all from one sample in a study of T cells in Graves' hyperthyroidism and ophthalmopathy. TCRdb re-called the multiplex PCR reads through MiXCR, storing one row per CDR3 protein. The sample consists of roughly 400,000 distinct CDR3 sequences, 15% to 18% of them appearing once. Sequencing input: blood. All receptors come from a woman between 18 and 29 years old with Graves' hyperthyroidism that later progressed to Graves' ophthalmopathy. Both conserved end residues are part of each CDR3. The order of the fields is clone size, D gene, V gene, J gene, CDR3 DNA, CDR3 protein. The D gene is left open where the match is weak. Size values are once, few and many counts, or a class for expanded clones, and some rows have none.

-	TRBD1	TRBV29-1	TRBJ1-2	TGCAGCGTTGAAGACAGGGGGCGCCCCTATGGCTACACCTTC	CSVEDRGRPYGYTF
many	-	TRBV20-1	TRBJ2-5	TGCAGTGCTAGAGATGTACGGGGATCGTGGGAGACCCAGTACTTC	CSARDVRGSWETQYF
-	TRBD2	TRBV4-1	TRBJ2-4	TGCGCCAGCAGCCAAGGGGGACTAGCGGGAGTGGGCAAAAACATTCAGTACTTC	CASSQGGLAGVGKNIQYF
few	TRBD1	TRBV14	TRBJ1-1	TGTGCCAGCAGCCCACCAATAGGGACAGGACCTGAAGCTTTCTTT	CASSPPIGTGPEAFF
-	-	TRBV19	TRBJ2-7	TGTGCCAGTAGTAGGACGGGATCCCTGGAACTCGAGCAGTACTTC	CASSRTGSLELEQYF
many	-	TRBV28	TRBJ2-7	TGTGCCAGCAGTACCGTCCGGGGCCACGAGCAGTACTTC	CASSTVRGHEQYF
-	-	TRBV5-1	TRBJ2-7	TGCGCCAGCAGCTTTGGCGCCCCGGTCGTCGAGCAGTACTTC	CASSFGAPVVEQYF
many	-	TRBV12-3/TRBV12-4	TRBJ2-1	TGTGCCAGCAGGCAGGAGCCTATCAATGAGCAGTTCTTC	CASRQEPINEQFF
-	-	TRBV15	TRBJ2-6	TGTGCCACCAGCGCCATCCCTTCTGGGGCCAACGTCCTGACTTTC	CATSAIPSGANVLTF
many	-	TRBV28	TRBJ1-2	TGTGCCAGCAGTTTGTTTTCGATGGACAGAGGCAACTATGGCTACACCTTC	CASSLFSMDRGNYGYTF
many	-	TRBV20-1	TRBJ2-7	TGCAGTGCCAGAGGCCTGCAGGGGGGAGGAAGCTCCTACGAGCAGTACTTC	CSARGLQGGGSSYEQYF
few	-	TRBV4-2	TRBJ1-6	TGTGCCAGCAGCCAGGACCGCCTAGGGAGCAATTCACCCCTCCACTTT	CASSQDRLGSNSPLHF
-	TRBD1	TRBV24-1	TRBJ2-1	TGTGCCACCAGTGTTCAGGGGGCGCCAATAGGTGAGCAGTTCTTC	CATSVQGAPIGEQFF
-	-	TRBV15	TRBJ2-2	TGTGCCACCAGCAGAGATCGGGGGAACACCGGGGAGCTGTTTTTT	CATSRDRGNTGELFF
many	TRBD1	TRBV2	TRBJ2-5	TGTGCCAGCAGTGAAATGAGACAGGGTTCCCAAGAGACCCAGTACTTC	CASSEMRQGSQETQYF
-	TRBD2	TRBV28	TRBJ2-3	TGTGCCAGCAGTTTTTCCCCCACTAGCGGGGGCAGCACAGATACGCAGTATTTT	CASSFSPTSGGSTDTQYF
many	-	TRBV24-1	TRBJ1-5	TGTGCCACCAGTGACCACCGGGCCTCAGATAGCAATCAGCCCCAGCATTTT	CATSDHRASDSNQPQHF
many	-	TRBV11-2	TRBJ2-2	TGTGCCAGCAGCTTAGACGGCACGAACACCGGGGAGCTGTTTTTT	CASSLDGTNTGELFF
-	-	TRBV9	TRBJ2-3	TGTGCCAGCAGCGCCCACCCCCTAGGGGATACGCAGTATTTT	CASSAHPLGDTQYF
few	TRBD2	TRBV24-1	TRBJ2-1	TGTGCCACCAGTGATTCGACTAGCGGATTCTACAATGAGCAGTTCTTC	CATSDSTSGFYNEQFF
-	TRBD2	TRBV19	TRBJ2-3	TGTGCCAGTAGTAGGTCGGCGATGAGTGCGGGAGTCCCCACAGATACGCAGTATTTT	CASSRSAMSAGVPTDTQYF
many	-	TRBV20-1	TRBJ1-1	TGCAGTGGGGTTCGAGGTCTACTGAACACTGAAGCTTTCTTT	CSGVRGLLNTEAFF
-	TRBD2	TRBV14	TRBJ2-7	TGTGCCAGCAGCCAAATCGTAACGGGAGGGCCACGGGAGCAGTACTTC	CASSQIVTGGPREQYF
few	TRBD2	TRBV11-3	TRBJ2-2	TGTGCCAGCAGCTTAGACACCGGGGGGGCCGGGGAGCTGTTTTTT	CASSLDTGGAGELFF
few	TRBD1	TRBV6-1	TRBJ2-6	TGTGCCAGCAGTTGGACAGGGGACGGGGCCAACGTCCTGACTTTC	CASSWTGDGANVLTF
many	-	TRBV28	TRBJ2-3	TGTGCCAGCAGTCCCCAGTTGGGGTATGGCGTTAGCACAGATACGCAGTATTTT	CASSPQLGYGVSTDTQYF
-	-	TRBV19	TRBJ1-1	TGTGCCAGTAGTAATCGGGCCTTGAACGGTGCTGAAGCTTTCTTT	CASSNRALNGAEAFF
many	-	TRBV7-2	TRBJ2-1	TGTGCCAGCAGCTTAGCCTTCAGCAATGAGCAGTTCTTC	CASSLAFSNEQFF
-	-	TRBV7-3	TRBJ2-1	TGTGCCAGCAGGTGGACTGGGAATGAGCAGTTCTTC	CASRWTGNEQFF
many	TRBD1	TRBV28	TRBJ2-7	TGTGCCAGCAGTTTTTCATGGGGACAGCAACATACCACTACCTACGAGCAGTACTTC	CASSFSWGQQHTTTYEQYF
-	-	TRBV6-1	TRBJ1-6	TGTGCCAGCAGTGAAGTTGTGTCACCCCTCCACTTT	CASSEVVSPLHF
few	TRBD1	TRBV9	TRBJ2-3	TGTGCCAGCAGCAGTTGGACAGGGACAGATACGCAGTATTTT	CASSSWTGTDTQYF
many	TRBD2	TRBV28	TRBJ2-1	TGTGCCAGCAGTCTCGGGGGGGGCCAGGGGAATGAGCAGTTCTTC	CASSLGGGQGNEQFF
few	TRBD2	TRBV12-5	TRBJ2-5	TGTGCTAGTGGTTTGGTACTGGGGGGGGTAGCGGGAAGGCAAGAGACCCAGTACTTC	CASGLVLGGVAGRQETQYF
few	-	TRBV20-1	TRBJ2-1	TGCAGTGCACACCGGCCAAAAGCAGCGTACAATGAGCAGTTCTTC	CSAHRPKAAYNEQFF
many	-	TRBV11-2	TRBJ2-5	TGTGCCAGCAGCTCCAGTACGGCTCAGTACTTC	CASSSSTAQYF
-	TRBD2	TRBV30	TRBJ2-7	TGTGCCTGGAGTGCATGGAGGACTAGCGGAGGGGGAAGCGGGTACGAGCTGTACTTC	CAWSAWRTSGGGSGYELYF
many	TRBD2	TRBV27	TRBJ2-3	TGTGCCAGCAGTCCTAGGACTAGCGGAAGCACAGATACGCAGTATTTT	CASSPRTSGSTDTQYF
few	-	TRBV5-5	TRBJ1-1	TGTGCCAGCCACCTAGGGGAGGAAGCTTTCTTT	CASHLGEEAFF
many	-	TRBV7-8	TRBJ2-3	TGTGCCAGCAGCTTAGGTTTCACAGCTAGCACAGATACGCAGTATTTT	CASSLGFTASTDTQYF